This T cell receptor beta chain was recovered during a study of cytomegalovirus exposure and HLA in healthy donors. From germline, CDR1 is MNHNY and CDR2 SVGAGI (reference sequence). V dropped 4 bases and J dropped 9; count of bases not matched to a gene: 6. This CDR3 has 15 residues. The PCR ran on 60 Vbeta and 13 Jbeta primers. Only in-frame clones appear in the TCRdb table, and some are missing; sequencing was by immunoSEQ multiplex PCR. The table records fewer than 85,000 clones, around 72% of them present only once. The sample comprised PBMCs. The V call is TRBV6-6, the J call TRBJ1-6; 10 positions agree with TRBD1. The TCR comes from a woman aged 40 to 49 in good health and CMV-seropositive. The CDR3 DNA follows: TGTGCCAGCAGTTTTCACCGGGACAGGGGTTCACCCCTCCACTTT. Translating it yields CASSFHRDRGSPLHF.